This T cell receptor beta chain was captured in a study of T cells after posttransplantation cyclophosphamide. Notes on the study in general: Recipient CMV seropositivity and CMV reactivation strongly tracked TRB clonality.

Produced via immunoSEQ multiplex PCR; TCRdb's table is partial and in-frame only. The sample includes about 7,200 clones, 78% of them seen just once. This related bone marrow graft donor gave peripheral blood on the day of marrow donation. The V end lost 1 base, the J end lost 4 bases, and 11 bases lay between the germline ends. The V gene's germline CDR1 is SGHTA and CDR2 FQGNSA. This CDR3 is built from 15 residues. For this clone: What it binds is unknown.

Sequences were obtained from memory CD4+ T cells sorted from blood. This receptor was obtained from a woman aged 45-59 years in good health and a related stem cell transplant donor. The chain employs TRBV7-2 and TRBJ2-1, with D maybe TRBD2 (5 bases). The CDR3, as DNA: TGTGCCAGCAGCTTAGACACGGGATCATACAATGAGCAGTTCTTC. Protein product: CASSLDTGSYNEQFF. The full variable domain, completed using reference TRBV7-2 and TRBJ2-1, is GAGVSQSPSNKVTEKGKDVELRCDPISGHTALYWYRQSLGQGLEFLIYFQGNSAPDKSGLPSDRFSAERTGGSVSTLTIQRTQQEDSAVYLCASSLDTGSYNEQFFGPGTRLTVL.